These T cell receptor beta chains were read from a single sample in a study of T cell clusters in autoimmune cytopenias. TCRdb re-analyzed the multiplex PCR reads; it lists each CDR3 protein once, without DNA. The table for this sample gives 13,000 to 15,000 distinct CDR3 sequences. The sequenced material came from peripheral blood. The receptor source for this set is a human donor with an autoimmune cytopenia or autoimmune hepatitis (not recorded which). CDR3s include the opening cysteine and the closing phenylalanine or tryptophan. The order of the fields is V gene, clone size, J gene, CDR3 protein. The size of a clone is reported for some rows only, either as once, few or many, or as a class for expanded clones.

V gene: TRBV20-1; clone size: .; J gene: TRBJ1-2; CDR3 protein: CSATEGGYGYTF
V gene: TRBV7-2; clone size: .; J gene: TRBJ1-5; CDR3 protein: CASSQHQGSPISPQHF
V gene: TRBV7-6; clone size: .; J gene: TRBJ2-2; CDR3 protein: CASSSLAGAGTGELFF
V gene: TRBV5-6; clone size: .; J gene: TRBJ1-1; CDR3 protein: CASSLAQGNYEAFF
V gene: TRBV6-1; clone size: .; J gene: TRBJ1-3; CDR3 protein: CASSSGHSGNTIYF
V gene: TRBV5-6; clone size: .; J gene: TRBJ1-1; CDR3 protein: CASSPGAGARTEAFF
V gene: TRBV19; clone size: .; J gene: TRBJ2-7; CDR3 protein: CASSPRDSPGPYEQYF
V gene: TRBV12-3/TRBV12-4; clone size: .; J gene: TRBJ1-1; CDR3 protein: CASSDLMTGLNTEAFF
V gene: TRBV18; clone size: .; J gene: TRBJ2-3; CDR3 protein: CASSPLSDTQYF
V gene: TRBV5-6; clone size: .; J gene: TRBJ2-7; CDR3 protein: CASSLDRPTAEQYF
V gene: TRBV12-3/TRBV12-4; clone size: .; J gene: TRBJ1-2; CDR3 protein: CASSLSQGGYTF
V gene: TRBV7-6; clone size: .; J gene: TRBJ2-1; CDR3 protein: CASSSETSGGWRSNEQFF
V gene: TRBV11-1; clone size: .; J gene: TRBJ1-6; CDR3 protein: CASSQGTLLGSPLHF
V gene: TRBV29-1; clone size: medium-sized; J gene: TRBJ1-2; CDR3 protein: CSVADGFGTGYTF
V gene: TRBV5-4; clone size: .; J gene: TRBJ1-1; CDR3 protein: CASKGRGNTEAFF
V gene: TRBV6-1; clone size: .; J gene: TRBJ2-1; CDR3 protein: CASSEGGYRGRIPYNEQFF
V gene: TRBV29-1; clone size: medium-sized; J gene: TRBJ1-4; CDR3 protein: CSVDGVARFKLFF
V gene: TRBV6-6; clone size: .; J gene: TRBJ1-6; CDR3 protein: CASSVGESYNSPLHF
V gene: TRBV29-1; clone size: large; J gene: TRBJ2-3; CDR3 protein: CSVEDRGVSDTQYF
V gene: TRBV13; clone size: .; J gene: TRBJ2-3; CDR3 protein: CASSRQGDTQYF
V gene: TRBV6-1; clone size: medium-sized; J gene: TRBJ2-2; CDR3 protein: CASSIGVIGELFF
V gene: TRBV18; clone size: medium-sized; J gene: TRBJ1-6; CDR3 protein: CASSPIARGESPLHF
V gene: TRBV5-5; clone size: .; J gene: TRBJ2-6; CDR3 protein: CASSLAPPGLAFSGANVLTF
V gene: TRBV6-1; clone size: .; J gene: TRBJ1-5; CDR3 protein: CASSGQGRGQPQHF
V gene: TRBV11-1; clone size: medium-sized; J gene: TRBJ1-4; CDR3 protein: CASSIAHSATNEKLFF
V gene: TRBV18; clone size: .; J gene: TRBJ2-7; CDR3 protein: CASSPSPNEQYF
V gene: TRBV6-5; clone size: .; J gene: TRBJ2-1; CDR3 protein: CASSEGPLPGNEQFF
V gene: TRBV6-5; clone size: .; J gene: TRBJ2-3; CDR3 protein: CASSEALGISTDTQYF
V gene: TRBV29-1; clone size: medium-sized; J gene: TRBJ1-4; CDR3 protein: CSVAKAANEKLFF
V gene: TRBV5-4; clone size: .; J gene: TRBJ2-3; CDR3 protein: CASTQDRGVTDTQYF
V gene: TRBV27; clone size: .; J gene: TRBJ1-1; CDR3 protein: CASSSNMGTEAFF
V gene: TRBV6-5; clone size: .; J gene: TRBJ1-1; CDR3 protein: CASSFGGGTEAFF
V gene: TRBV19; clone size: medium-sized; J gene: TRBJ1-6; CDR3 protein: CASSARTGGNSPLHF
V gene: TRBV30; clone size: .; J gene: TRBJ2-7; CDR3 protein: CAATSGNVHEQYF
V gene: TRBV19; clone size: medium-sized; J gene: TRBJ2-3; CDR3 protein: CASPSRRDTQYF
V gene: TRBV27; clone size: .; J gene: TRBJ2-1; CDR3 protein: CASSWAGYNEQFF
V gene: TRBV12-3/TRBV12-4; clone size: .; J gene: TRBJ1-1; CDR3 protein: CASSLDQGGTEAFF
V gene: TRBV30; clone size: medium-sized; J gene: TRBJ1-2; CDR3 protein: CAWSVGAGYTF
V gene: TRBV30; clone size: .; J gene: TRBJ1-2; CDR3 protein: CAWRGDALYYGYTF
V gene: TRBV5-6; clone size: .; J gene: TRBJ1-5; CDR3 protein: CASSSTVSNQPQHF
V gene: TRBV19; clone size: .; J gene: TRBJ2-1; CDR3 protein: CASSILAGLTGEQFF
V gene: TRBV27; clone size: .; J gene: TRBJ2-7; CDR3 protein: CASSYFGTSGVYEQYF